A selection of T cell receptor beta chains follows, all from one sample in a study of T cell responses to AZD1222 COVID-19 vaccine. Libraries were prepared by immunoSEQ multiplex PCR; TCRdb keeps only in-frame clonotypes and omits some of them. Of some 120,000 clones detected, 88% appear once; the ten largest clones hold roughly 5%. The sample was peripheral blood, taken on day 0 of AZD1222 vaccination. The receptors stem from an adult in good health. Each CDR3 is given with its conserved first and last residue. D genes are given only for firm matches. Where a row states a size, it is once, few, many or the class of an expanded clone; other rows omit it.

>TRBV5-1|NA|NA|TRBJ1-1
TGCGCCAGCAGCTCCTCCCCAGTGTTGAACACTGAAGCTTTCTTT
CASSSSPVLNTEAFF
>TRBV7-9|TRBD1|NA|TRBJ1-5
TGTGCCAGCAGCCACAGGGGAAACAGCAATCAGCCCCAGCATTTT
CASSHRGNSNQPQHF
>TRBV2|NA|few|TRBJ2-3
TGTGCCAGCGGAGCCGGGACCCAGCTAGATACGCAGTATTTT
CASGAGTQLDTQYF
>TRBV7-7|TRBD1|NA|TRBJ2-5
TGTGCTAGCAGCTTAGGAGGGACAGGAAAAGAGACCCAGTACTTC
CASSLGGTGKETQYF
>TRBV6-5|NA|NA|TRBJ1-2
TGTGCCAGCAAATCCGGGTTGAACTATGGCTACACCTTC
CASKSGLNYGYTF
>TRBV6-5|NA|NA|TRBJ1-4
TGTGCCAGCAGCACCCGAACCCTCCTTAATGAAAAACTGTTTTTT
CASSTRTLLNEKLFF
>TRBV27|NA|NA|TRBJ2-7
TGTGCCAGCAGTGCCTCGGGCTACGAGCAGTACTTC
CASSASGYEQYF
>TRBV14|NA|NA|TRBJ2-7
TGTGCCAGCAGCCAAGGATTAGGGTCCTACGAGCAGTACTTC
CASSQGLGSYEQYF
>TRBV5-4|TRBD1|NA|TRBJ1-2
TGTGCCAGCAGCTCGATAACACTACAGGGGGAGGGGGTCTATGGCTACACCTTC
CASSSITLQGEGVYGYTF
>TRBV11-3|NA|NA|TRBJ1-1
TGTGCCAGCAGCGAAAACATGAACACTGAAGCTTTCTTT
CASSENMNTEAFF
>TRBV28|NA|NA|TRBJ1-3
TGTGCCAGCAGCCCGGCGGCTGGAAACACCATATATTTT
CASSPAAGNTIYF
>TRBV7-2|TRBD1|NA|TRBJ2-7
TGTGCCAGCAGCTTGGTCGGACAGGTTACTTCCTACGAGCAGTACTTC
CASSLVGQVTSYEQYF
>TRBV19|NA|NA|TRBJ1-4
TGTGCCAGTAGTCTCAGGACAGAGAATAATGAAAAACTGTTTTTT
CASSLRTENNEKLFF
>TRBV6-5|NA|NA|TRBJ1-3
TGTGCCAGCAGTTACTCTAACTCTGGAAACACCATATATTTT
CASSYSNSGNTIYF
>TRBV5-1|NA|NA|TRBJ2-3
TGCGCCAGCAGCTTGGACCGCACAGATACGCAGTATTTT
CASSLDRTDTQYF
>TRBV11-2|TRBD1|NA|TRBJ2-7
TGTGCCAGCAGCCGGGACAGGGGAAGCGAGCAGTACTTC
CASSRDRGSEQYF
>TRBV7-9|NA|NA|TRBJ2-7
TGTGCCAGCAGCGTCATACAATACGAGCAGTACTTC
CASSVIQYEQYF
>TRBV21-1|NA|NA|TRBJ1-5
TGTGCCAGCATGTTTCCTTACGGGACGGACAATCAGCCCCAGCATTTT
CASMFPYGTDNQPQHF
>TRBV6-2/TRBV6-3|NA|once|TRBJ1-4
TGTGCCAGCAGTTGGACAGATAATGAAAAACTGTTTTTT
CASSWTDNEKLFF
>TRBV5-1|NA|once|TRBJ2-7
TGCGCCAGCAGCTTGGCCACAGGGTTTGTACCCTACGAGCAGTACTTC
CASSLATGFVPYEQYF
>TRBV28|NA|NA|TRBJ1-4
TGTGCCAGCCGAGGCCAGATTAATGAAAAACTGTTTTTT
CASRGQINEKLFF
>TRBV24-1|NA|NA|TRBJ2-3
TGTGCCACCAGTGACCTGACGTCCCCGGGACGCACAGATACGCAGTATTTT
CATSDLTSPGRTDTQYF
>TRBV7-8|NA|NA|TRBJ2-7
TGTGCCAGCAGCTCCCGGCAGGGTGGTTCCTACGAGCAGTACTTC
CASSSRQGGSYEQYF
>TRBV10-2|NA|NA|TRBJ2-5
TGCGCCAGCAGTGCCACAGGGTACCCGGAGACCCAGTACTTC
CASSATGYPETQYF
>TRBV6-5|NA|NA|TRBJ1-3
TGTGCCAGCGCTGTTCGGGGGTCACACACCATATATTTT
CASAVRGSHTIYF
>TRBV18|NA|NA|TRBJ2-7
TGTGCCAGCTCACCGGCATCCAGCTCCTACGAGCAGTACTTC
CASSPASSSYEQYF
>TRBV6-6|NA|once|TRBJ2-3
TGTGCCAGCAGTACTACAACGGATACGCAGTATTTT
CASSTTTDTQYF
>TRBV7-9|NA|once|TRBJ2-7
TGTGCCAGCAGCACTAGAACCCTAGAAGAGCAGTACTTC
CASSTRTLEEQYF
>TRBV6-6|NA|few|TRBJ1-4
TGTGCCAGCAGTTACTCCACAGGATTAGGTGAAAAACTGTTTTTT
CASSYSTGLGEKLFF
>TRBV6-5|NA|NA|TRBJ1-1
TGTGCCAGCAGGAGGGCGAACACTGAAGCTTTCTTT
CASRRANTEAFF
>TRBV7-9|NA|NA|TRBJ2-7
TGTGCCAGCAGGTTGACGGAGTACGAGCAGTACTTC
CASRLTEYEQYF
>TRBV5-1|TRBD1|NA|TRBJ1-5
TGCGCCAGCAGTCCGGGACAGGGGAGCAATCAGCCCCAGCATTTT
CASSPGQGSNQPQHF
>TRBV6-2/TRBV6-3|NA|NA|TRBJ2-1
TGTGCCAGCAGTGGACCAGGGTACAATGAGCAGTTCTTC
CASSGPGYNEQFF
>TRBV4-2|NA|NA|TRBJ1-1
TGTGCCAGCAGCTCCACCAATAGGGAAGCTTTCTTT
CASSSTNREAFF
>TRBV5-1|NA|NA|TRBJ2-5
TGCGCCAGCAGCTTAGTGACAGCCCAAGAGACCCAGTACTTC
CASSLVTAQETQYF
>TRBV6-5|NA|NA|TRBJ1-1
TGTGCCAGCAGTTACTCGAGCGGGGTGTCGAACACTGAAGCTTTCTTT
CASSYSSGVSNTEAFF
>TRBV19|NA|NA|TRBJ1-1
TGTGCCAGTAGTATTTTGGGCAGGGGATGGACTGAAGCTTTCTTT
CASSILGRGWTEAFF
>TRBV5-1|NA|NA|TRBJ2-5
TGCGCCAGCAGCTTGGCAGTTTGGGAGACCCAGTACTTC
CASSLAVWETQYF
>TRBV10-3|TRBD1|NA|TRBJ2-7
TGTGCCATCAGTCAGGGGGCTGCCTACGAGCAGTACTTC
CAISQGAAYEQYF
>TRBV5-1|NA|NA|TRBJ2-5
TGCGCCAGCAGCTCGACAGTGGGGGCGGAGACCCAGTACTTC
CASSSTVGAETQYF
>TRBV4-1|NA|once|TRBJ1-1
TGCGCCAGCAGCCCCCGGACGGGGAACACTGAAGCTTTCTTT
CASSPRTGNTEAFF
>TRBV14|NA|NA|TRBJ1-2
TGTGCCAGCAGCCCAAAGGGCCTAGGGACAATCTATGGCTACACCTTC
CASSPKGLGTIYGYTF
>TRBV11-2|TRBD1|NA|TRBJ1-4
TGTGCCAGCAGCCTTCGACAGGGGTTTAATGAAAAACTGTTTTTT
CASSLRQGFNEKLFF
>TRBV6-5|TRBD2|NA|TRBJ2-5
TGTGCCAGCAGTTGGACTAGCGGGGGGGCCCAAGAGACCCAGTACTTC
CASSWTSGGAQETQYF
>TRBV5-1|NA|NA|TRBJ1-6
TGCGCCAGCAGCTTGACCGATAAGGGTTCACCCCTCCACTTT
CASSLTDKGSPLHF
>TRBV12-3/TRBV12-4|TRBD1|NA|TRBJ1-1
TGTGCCAGCAGGGACCCAGGGGGCACTGAAGCTTTCTTT
CASRDPGGTEAFF
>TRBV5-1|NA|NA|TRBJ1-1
TGCGCCAGCAGCATCGACAGGCAGGCTTTCTTT
CASSIDRQAFF
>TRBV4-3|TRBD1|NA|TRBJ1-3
TGCGCCAGCAGCCAAGTTTTGGGACAGGTGGGGACCATATATTTT
CASSQVLGQVGTIYF
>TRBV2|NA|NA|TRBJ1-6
TGTGCCAGCAGTGCTGCCCGTAATTCACCCCTCCACTTT
CASSAARNSPLHF
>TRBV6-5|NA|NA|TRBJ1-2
NA
CASSSSGAGGYTF
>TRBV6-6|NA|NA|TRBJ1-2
TGTGCCAGCAGACAAGTTATACAGGGTAATCATGGCTACACCTTC
CASRQVIQGNHGYTF
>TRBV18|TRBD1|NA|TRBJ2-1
TGTGCCAGCTCAGCGCTGACAGGGGGGTGGAATGAGCAGTTCTTC
CASSALTGGWNEQFF
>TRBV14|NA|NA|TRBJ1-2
TGTGCCAGCAGCCCCCGGGCCTCGGGTGGCTACACCTTC
CASSPRASGGYTF
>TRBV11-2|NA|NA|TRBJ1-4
TGTGCCAGCAGCTTAGAGACGGCGGGAAAACTGTTTTTT
CASSLETAGKLFF
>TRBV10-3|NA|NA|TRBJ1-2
TGTGCCATCAGGAACTGGGACGGTGAGACGAGGGGCTACACCTTC
CAIRNWDGETRGYTF
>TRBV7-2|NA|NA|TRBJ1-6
TGTGCCAGCAGCTTAGAGAGGGACCACCTGCGCAATTCACCCCTCCACTTT
CASSLERDHLRNSPLHF
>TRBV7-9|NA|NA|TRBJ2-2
TGTGCCAGCAGCTTATCGGGACTCTTGGAGCTGTTTTTT
CASSLSGLLELFF